The TCR beta chain described here comes from a study of cytomegalovirus exposure and HLA in healthy donors. PCR was performed using 60 Vbeta and 13 Jbeta primers. Only in-frame clones appear in the TCRdb table, and some are missing; sequencing was by immunoSEQ multiplex PCR. Among roughly 110,000 clones listed, about 71% were seen once. CDR1 is MNHNS and CDR2 is SASEGT in the germline V gene. The CDR3 is made up of 14 amino acids. V gave up 6 bases and J gave up 5 bases, with 13 bases separating them. The specimen was PBMCs. This rearrangement joins TRBV6-1 to TRBJ2-2; D not resolved. This clonotype was sampled from a boy younger than 18 in good health and CMV-seronegative. This chain's CDR3 is CASRGNPSTGELFF. The CDR3 nucleotides read TGTGCCAGCAGGGGCAATCCATCAACCGGGGAGCTGTTTTTT.